These 7 T cell receptor beta chains share one sample of origin, sequenced in a study of T cell responses to AZD1222 COVID-19 vaccine (dated by TCRdb to the early 2020s). The time point label, read with the paper, signifies: baseline before first vaccination. Library generation was performed with the immunoSEQ multiplex PCR assay. Drawn from immuneACCESS, this table holds only the in-frame rearrangements with V and J called that TCRdb kept. Clones are partly lost; checked studies trace under half to an unresolved V gene and leave the rest unexplained. The sample table lists approximately 79,000 clones, roughly 85% of them with a count of one. The ten biggest clones cover more than 7% of the sample. The sample consisted of peripheral blood, taken on day 0 of AZD1222 vaccination. The receptors derive from an adult in good health.

V is TRBV6-5 and J is TRBJ2-7; 7 bases are a match to TRBD2. From germline, CDR1 is MNHEY and CDR2 SVGAGI. The CDR3 consists of 13 residues. V trimming: 6 bases; J trimming: 2 bases; junction bases outside the gene matches: 4. The CDR3 reads CASSGGTTYEQYF. CDR3 nucleotides: TGTGCCAGCAGCGGCGGGACTACCTACGAGCAGTACTTC.

The genes are TRBV11-3 and TRBJ2-7; 8 positions match TRBD2. The V gene end was trimmed by 7 bases and the J gene end by 4 bases; junction bases not matched to a gene: 9. The CDR3 has 14 amino acids. The germline CDR1 and CDR2 sequences are SGHNT and YENEEA. CDR3 residues: CASNPGGNGYEQYF. The CDR3, as DNA: TGTGCCAGCAACCCGGGGGGGAATGGTTACGAGCAGTACTTC.

V usage is TRBV28 and J usage is TRBJ2-2, with 14 positions matching TRBD2. This CDR3 has 18 amino acids. Germline CDR1 is MDHEN and CDR2 is SYDVKM. V shed 5 bases, J shed 6 bases, and the junction held 11 bases outside the gene matches. The CDR3 nucleotides read TGTGCCAGCAGTCTTACCGGGACTAGCGGGAGAGCTTCCGGGGAGCTGTTTTTT. Residues: CASSLTGTSGRASGELFF.

This sequence joins TRBV7-3 and TRBJ2-5; 7 bases agree with TRBD2. The ends lost 9 bases at V and 2 bases at J; junction bases unmatched: 15. The germline V gene has CDR1 SGHTA and CDR2 FQGTGA. The CDR3 has 16 residues. The CDR3: CARPSQPSGLQETQYF. In nucleotides, the CDR3 is TGTGCCAGACCTTCCCAACCTAGCGGATTACAAGAGACCCAGTACTTC. The whole variable domain, remainder taken from reference TRBV7-3 and TRBJ2-5, is GAGVSQTPSNKVTEKGKYVELRCDPISGHTALYWYRQSLGQGPEFLIYFQGTGAADDSGLPNDRFFAVRPEGSVSTLKIQRTERGDSAVYLCARPSQPSGLQETQYFGPGTRLLVL.

The V and J genes are TRBV28 and TRBJ1-1, with D perhaps matching TRBD1 (6 bases). V was clipped by 2 bases and J by 4 bases, with 11 bases between them. The CDR3 is made up of 14 amino acids. CDR1 is MDHEN, CDR2 SYDVKM, per germline. The CDR3 spells CASSLGGALTEAFF. The CDR3 DNA reads TGTGCCAGCAGTTTAGGGGGGGCCCTCACTGAAGCTTTCTTT. Combining the CDR3 with reference TRBV28 and TRBJ1-1 gives the whole variable domain DVKVTQSSRYLVKRTGEKVFLECVQDMDHENMFWYRQDPGLGLRLIYFSYDVKMKEKGDIPEGYSVSREKKERFSLILESASTNQTSMYLCASSLGGALTEAFFGQGTRLTVV.

The chain employs TRBV14 and TRBJ1-3; unclear D gene. The germline CDR1 and CDR2 sequences are SGHDN and FVKESK. V lost 2 bases, J lost 1 base, and 6 bases lay in between. The CDR3 covers 14 residues. As DNA, the CDR3 is TGTGCCAGCAGCCAATTAGGGTCTGGAAACACCATATATTTT. Its protein is CASSQLGSGNTIYF.

The chain is built from TRBV5-1 and TRBJ2-2, with 13 nucleotides matching TRBD2. The CDR3 runs 16 residues. The V segment lost 4 bases and the J segment 4 bases; nucleotides outside the gene matches: 4. Germline assignment: CDR1 SGHRS and CDR2 YFSETQ. The CDR3 sequence is CASSRTSGSGTGELFF. The CDR3 coding sequence is TGCGCCAGCAGCCGGACTAGCGGGAGTGGCACCGGGGAGCTGTTTTTT.